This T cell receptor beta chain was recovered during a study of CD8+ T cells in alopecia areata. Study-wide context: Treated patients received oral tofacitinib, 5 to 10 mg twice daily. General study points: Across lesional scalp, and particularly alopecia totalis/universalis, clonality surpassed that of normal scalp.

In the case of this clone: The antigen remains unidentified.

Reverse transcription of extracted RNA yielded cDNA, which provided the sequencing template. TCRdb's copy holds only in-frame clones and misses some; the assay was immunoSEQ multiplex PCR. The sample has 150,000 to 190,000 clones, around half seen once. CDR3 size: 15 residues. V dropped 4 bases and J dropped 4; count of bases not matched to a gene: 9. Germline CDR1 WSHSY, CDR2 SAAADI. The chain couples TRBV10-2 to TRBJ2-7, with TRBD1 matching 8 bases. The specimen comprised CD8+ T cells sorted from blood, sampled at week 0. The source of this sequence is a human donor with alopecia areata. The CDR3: CASSADQGAGYEQYF. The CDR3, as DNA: TGCGCCAGCAGTGCCGATCAGGGGGCAGGTTACGAGCAGTACTTC.